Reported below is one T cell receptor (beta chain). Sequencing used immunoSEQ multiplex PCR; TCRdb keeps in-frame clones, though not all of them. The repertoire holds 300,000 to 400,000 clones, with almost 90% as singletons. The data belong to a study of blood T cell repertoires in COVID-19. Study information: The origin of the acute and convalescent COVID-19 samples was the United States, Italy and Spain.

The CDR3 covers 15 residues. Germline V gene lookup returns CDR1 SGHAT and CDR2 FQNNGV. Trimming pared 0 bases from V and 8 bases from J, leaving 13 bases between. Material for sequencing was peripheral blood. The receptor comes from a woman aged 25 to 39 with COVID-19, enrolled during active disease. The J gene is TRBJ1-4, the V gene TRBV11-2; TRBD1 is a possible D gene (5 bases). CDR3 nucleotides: TGTGCCAGCAGCTTAGAGGGGGGAAGGGGAGAAAAACTGTTTTTT. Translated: CASSLEGGRGEKLFF.